One sample yielded the 10 T cell receptor beta chains listed below, sequenced in a study of shared clonotypes between healthy human individuals. Profiling relied on immunoSEQ multiplex PCR, and the TCRdb table lists in-frame clones only, not all of them. The sample holds some 380,000 clones, 96% seen once. Sequencing was carried out using memory CD8+ T cells sorted from blood. Subset noted: CD45RO+ cells pooled with CCR7-negative TemRA cells. The source is a man aged 25-40 years in good health.

The genes are TRBV11-3 and TRBJ2-3; 11 bases align to TRBD2. Per the germline V gene, CDR1 is SGHNT and CDR2 is YENEEA. The V gene end was trimmed by 4 bases and the J gene end by 4 bases; junction bases not matched to a gene: 7. The CDR3 is 16 amino acids. For the CDR3, the DNA is TGTGCCAGCAGCTGGGGAACTAGCGGGAGCGCAGATACGCAGTATTTT. This gives the protein CASSWGTSGSADTQYF.

The genes are TRBV6-1 and TRBJ2-3; D is unresolved. V was trimmed by 1 base and J by 0 bases, leaving 2 bases between them. CDR1 is MNHNS, CDR2 SASEGT, per germline. This CDR3 comprises 13 residues. The CDR3 spells CASSEGSTDTQYF. CDR3 DNA: TGTGCCAGCAGTGAAGGGAGCACAGATACGCAGTATTTT.

The J gene is TRBJ2-2, the V gene TRBV15, with TRBD1 matching over 7 bases. After removal of 4 bases from V and 7 bases from J, the junction contained 9 bases not matched to a gene. The CDR3 is 15 amino acids. CDR1 and CDR2 (germline): LNHNV, YYDKDF (reference sequence). CDR3 amino acids: CATSTPIQGIGELFF. CDR3 bases: TGTGCCACCAGCACACCTATACAGGGGATCGGGGAGCTGTTTTTT.

The chain recombines TRBV11-2 with TRBJ2-3; no definite D call. This CDR3 is built from 17 residues. Germline CDR1 and CDR2: SGHAT and FQNNGV. The V end lost 3 bases, the J end lost 2 bases, and 18 bases lay between the germline ends. The CDR3 sequence: CASSLIPGPQFTDTQYF. CDR3 nucleotide sequence: TGTGCCAGCAGCTTGATTCCGGGTCCACAGTTCACAGATACGCAGTATTTT.

The rearrangement uses TRBV2 and TRBJ2-5; possible D gene TRBD2, 6 bases. Trimming cost V 1 base and J 2 bases, with 11 bases left between them. The CDR3 has 15 residues. Per germline, CDR1 SNHLY and CDR2 FYNNEI. The CDR3 sequence is CASSEGVAEQETQYF. DNA for the CDR3: TGTGCCAGCAGTGAAGGAGTAGCGGAGCAAGAGACCCAGTACTTC.

The chain is built from TRBV5-4 and TRBJ2-7; D possibly matches TRBD1 or TRBD2 (5 bases each). Trimming cost V 4 bases and J 5 bases, with 10 bases left between them. CDR3 length: 12 residues. Germline values: CDR1 SGHNT, CDR2 YYREEE (reference sequence). This CDR3 reads CASSLRDHEQYF. The CDR3 DNA reads as TGTGCCAGCAGCCTCAGGGACCACGAGCAGTACTTC.

This clone has just one count. This sequence joins TRBV5-6 and TRBJ2-3; D possibly uses TRBD1 or TRBD2 (6 bases each). V dropped 3 bases and J dropped 4 bases, with 12 bases sitting between them. The CDR3 contains 14 residues. The germline CDR1 and CDR2 sequences are SGHDT and YYEEEE. The CDR3 here is CASSSAGEADTQYF. CDR3 bases: TGTGCCAGCAGCTCGGCAGGGGAGGCAGATACGCAGTATTTT.

This clone was seen a single time. This sequence joins TRBV27 and TRBJ2-1; perhaps TRBD2 as D (6 bases). In germline, CDR1 is MNHEY, CDR2 SMNVEV (reference sequence). The CDR3 loop spans 15 amino acids. The V gene lost 6 bases and the J gene lost 0 bases, with 12 bases spanning the gap. This CDR3 reads CASRLAASSYNEQFF. The CDR3 DNA sequence: TGTGCCAGCAGATTAGCGGCTAGCTCCTACAATGAGCAGTTCTTC.

This chain joins TRBV19 and TRBJ1-3, with TRBD1 matching 7 bases. Germline CDR1 LNHDA, CDR2 SQIVND (reference sequence). This CDR3 region has 15 residues. The V gene end was trimmed by 4 bases and the J gene end by 4 bases; junction bases not matched to a gene: 7. The CDR3 reads CASSSRQGPGNTIYF. The CDR3 nucleotides read TGTGCCAGTAGTAGCAGACAGGGTCCCGGAAACACCATATATTTT.

Here the CDR3 reads CASSQGFAGTQNTEAFF. The CDR3 DNA follows: TGCGCCAGCAGCCAAGGTTTTGCCGGGACACAGAACACTGAAGCTTTCTTT. The chain is built from TRBV4-1 and TRBJ1-1; maybe TRBD1 (6 bases). This CDR3 comprises 17 residues. Trimming took 1 base from V and 1 from J, leaving 16 bases between them. Looked up from germline, CDR1 is MGHRA and CDR2 is YSYEKL.